One T cell receptor (beta chain) is described in this entry. Donors, without exception, were Caucasian adults residing in Nashville, Tennessee. The entry originates in a study of shared clonotypes between healthy human individuals. Per germline, CDR1 SGDLS and CDR2 YYNGEE. The CDR3 length is 15 residues. The junction had 6 bases not matched to a gene; V was cut back by 3 bases and J by 4 bases. It was across several immunoSEQ plates that each subset's genomic DNA was evenly split. Tens of thousands of T cell genomes, or about 300 ng DNA, went into replicate PCRs of unsorted PBMC. In the original analysis: ImmunoSEQ sequences covered only the junction and lacked quality scores; filtering therefore differed. Assay used: immunoSEQ multiplex PCR; TCRdb lists only in-frame clones, some missing. The D gene and trimming were derived from the DNA, and the V and J assignments and clone size from that table. The sample lists fewer than 650,000 clones, about 79% occurring once.

The sample was PBMCs. The sequence was obtained from a woman between 40 and 55 years old in good health. Some clones in this sample may be carry-over from other donors' samples. This chain links TRBV9 with TRBJ2-5, with 10 nucleotides matching TRBD1. The CDR3 spells CASSARQGAGETQYF. CDR3 DNA: TGTGCCAGCAGCGCCCGACAGGGGGCGGGAGAGACCCAGTACTTC.